The 15 T cell receptor beta chains in this list originate from one sample, sequenced in a study of identical twins. TCRdb reanalysed the 5' RACE reads using MiXCR and keeps one entry per CDR3 protein. This table holds approximately 700,000 distinct CDR3 sequences, about 20% found once. These data were also reused for a study on T cells expressing NK-cell markers.

Sequenced sample: PBMCs. These receptor sequences come from a woman aged 18-29 years in good health.

Here the CDR3 DNA reads TGTGCCAGCAGTTTAACGGGGGGGAACCACGAGCAGTACTTC. Translated, it gives CASSLTGGNHEQYF. The chain is built from TRBV12-3 or TRBV12-4 and TRBJ2-7; 8 positions agree with TRBD2. The CDR3 length is 14 residues. Trimming removed 2 bases from V and 5 bases from J; junction bases left unmatched: 5.

V usage is TRBV20-1 and J usage is TRBJ2-5; 14 nucleotides line up with TRBD2. With 4 bases clipped from V and 5 bases from J, the junction kept 6 bases outside the gene matches. Germline assignment: CDR1 DFQATT and CDR2 SNEGSKA (reference sequence). The CDR3 contains 15 residues. The DNA for the CDR3 is TGCAGTGCTACGGGACTAGCGGGAGAACCGGAGACCCAGTACTTC. Its protein product is CSATGLAGEPETQYF.

This clonotype was found a few times. J is TRBJ2-3 and V is TRBV6-1, with 10 positions matching TRBD2. CDR1 and CDR2 (germline): MNHNS, SASEGT. This CDR3 comprises 14 residues. V was pared by 6 bases and J by 4 bases, with 4 bases of the junction left unmatched. CDR3 DNA: TGTGCCAGCAGAGTAGCGGGAGGCGCAGATACGCAGTATTTT. Translation gives CASRVAGGADTQYF.

The sample holds a few counts of this clonotype. V gene TRBV6-5 combines with J gene TRBJ2-1, with D possibly being TRBD1 or TRBD2 (6 bases each). CDR1 and CDR2 (germline): MNHEY, SVGAGI. The CDR3 has 15 residues. V lost 1 base, J lost 4 bases, and 11 bases lay in between. Here the CDR3 reads CASSYWAGTYNEQFF. The CDR3 DNA is TGTGCCAGCAGTTACTGGGCGGGGACATACAATGAGCAGTTCTTC.

The V gene is TRBV5-1, the J gene TRBJ2-1; D is uncertain. CDR3 length: 15 residues. V lost 6 bases and J lost 4, with 17 bases in between. Germline loops: CDR1 SGHRS, CDR2 YFSETQ. The CDR3 here is CASTATFSAYNEQFF. In DNA, the CDR3 is TGCGCCAGCACCGCAACCTTCAGCGCTTACAATGAGCAGTTCTTC. The variable domain in full, with the rest retrieved from reference TRBV5-1 and TRBJ2-1, is KAGVTQTPRYLIKTRGQQVTLSCSPISGHRSVSWYQQTPGQGLQFLFEYFSETQRNKGNFPGRFSGRQFSNSRSEMNVSTLELGDSALYLCASTATFSAYNEQFFGPGTRLTVL.

The V call is TRBV27, the J call TRBJ2-6; 14 nucleotides match TRBD2. Germline V gives CDR1 MNHEY, CDR2 SMNVEV (reference sequence). With V trimmed by 2 bases and J by 3 bases, 3 bases remained unmatched. This CDR3 contains 18 residues. The CDR3 reads CASSLGLAGGYGANVLTF. CDR3 nucleotides: TGTGCCAGCAGTTTAGGACTAGCGGGGGGTTATGGGGCCAACGTCCTGACTTTC.

The chain is built from TRBV27 and TRBJ2-5, with D perhaps TRBD1 (5 bases). The CDR3 is made up of 14 amino acids. The V gene lost 4 bases and the J gene lost 7 bases, with 16 bases spanning the gap. Germline V gives CDR1 MNHEY, CDR2 SMNVEV (reference sequence). The CDR3 spells CASSSWTRRGTQYF. CDR3 nucleotide sequence: TGTGCCAGCAGTTCCTGGACACGGCGAGGGACCCAGTACTTC.

This clonotype was observed a few times. The chain joins TRBV9 to TRBJ2-3; TRBD2 aligns across 10 bases. The V gene end was trimmed by 3 bases and the J gene end by 2 bases; junction bases not matched to a gene: 6. This CDR3 has 16 amino acids. Germline V lookup: CDR1 SGDLS, CDR2 YYNGEE. Written as DNA, the CDR3 is TGTGCCAGCAGCGCTCTAGCGGGGGCCTCCACAGATACGCAGTATTTT. Residues: CASSALAGASTDTQYF.

The sample holds a few counts of this clonotype. The chain has TRBV12-3 or TRBV12-4 and TRBJ1-3; possibly TRBD1 for D (6 bases). The CDR3 contains 13 residues. V was clipped by 11 bases and J by 1 base, with 12 bases between them. The CDR3, as DNA: TGTGCCGGGGGCCAGAGGTCTGGAAACACCATATATTTT. Amino acid sequence: CAGGQRSGNTIYF.

This clonotype was observed a few times. The chain combines TRBV29-1 with TRBJ1-4; D is uncertain. Per germline, CDR1 SQVTM and CDR2 ANQGSEA. Deletions cut 5 bases from V and 6 bases from J, with 7 bases between. The CDR3 spans 11 residues. For the CDR3, the DNA is TGCAGCGTTTTGCGCGATGAAAAACTGTTTTTT. Amino acid sequence: CSVLRDEKLFF.

Only a few counts were recorded for this clonotype. This sequence joins TRBV15 and TRBJ2-5; D is unresolved. CDR3 length: 13 residues. The germline gives CDR1 LNHNV, CDR2 YYDKDF (reference sequence). The V and J ends lost 5 bases and 2 bases respectively, with 9 bases between them. CDR3 in amino acids: CATSPAGQETQYF. In nucleotides, the CDR3 is TGTGCCACCAGCCCGGCCGGTCAAGAGACCCAGTACTTC.

This clonotype was recorded a few times. V gene TRBV6-5 combines with J gene TRBJ2-3, with 8 bases that match TRBD2. V trimming: 2 bases; J trimming: 2 bases; junction bases outside the gene matches: 6. CDR3 size: 16 residues. Germline CDR1 is MNHEY and CDR2 is SVGAGI. CDR3 region: CASSYRGGADTDTQYF. CDR3 coding DNA: TGTGCCAGCAGTTACCGGGGGGGTGCGGACACAGATACGCAGTATTTT.

This clonotype has only a few counts. This sequence joins TRBV6-1 and TRBJ2-2; D unresolved. V lost 6 bases, J lost 0 bases, and 5 bases lay in between. Looked up from germline, CDR1 is MNHNS and CDR2 is SASEGT. There are 13 residues in the CDR3. In DNA, the CDR3 is TGTGCCAGCAGGCCTTCGAACACCGGGGAGCTGTTTTTT. This encodes CASRPSNTGELFF.

V usage is TRBV7-9 and J usage is TRBJ2-5; no clear D. Between the trimmed V and J ends, which lost 3 bases and 4 bases, there was a span of 12 bases. The V gene's germline CDR1 is SEHNR and CDR2 FQNEAQ (reference sequence). There are 14 residues in the CDR3. CDR3 sequence (DNA): TGTGCCAGCAGCTTGAGTTTTGGGTTAGAGACCCAGTACTTC. Residues: CASSLSFGLETQYF.

This rearrangement joins TRBV4-3 to TRBJ1-1, with D unclear. Germline V gene sequence: CDR1 LGHNA, CDR2 YSLEER. The ends were cut back, 1 base at V and 4 bases at J, with 13 bases in the middle. The CDR3 spans 15 residues. The CDR3: CASSQGVVGGTEAFF. The CDR3 DNA sequence: TGCGCCAGCAGCCAAGGAGTGGTGGGAGGCACTGAAGCTTTCTTT.